Below, 31 T cell receptor beta chains from the same sample are listed, as sequenced in a study of blood T cell repertoires in COVID-19. Clones were sequenced by immunoSEQ multiplex PCR, and TCRdb holds only the in-frame ones, with some missing. The sample has 330,000 or so clones; approximately 91% are singletons. Specimen: PBMCs or T cells enriched from blood (not recorded which). The source of these receptors is a woman aged 25 to 45 who had been exposed to COVID-19.

The rearrangement joins TRBV10-3 to TRBJ1-2; 8 bases line up with TRBD1. The J segment lost 4 bases and the V segment lost 3 bases, leaving 4 bases of the junction unmatched. The CDR3 consists of 14 residues. In germline, CDR1 is ENHRY, CDR2 SYGVKD. The CDR3 coding sequence is TGTGCCATCAGTGAACCACAGGGGGTCTATGGCTACACCTTC. It is translated as CAISEPQGVYGYTF.

The chain recombines TRBV29-1 with TRBJ2-1; 10 bases are shared with TRBD2. Trimming took 4 bases from V and 15 from J; bases not matched to a gene: 21. Germline assignment: CDR1 SQVTM and CDR2 ANQGSEA. The CDR3 length is 16 residues. CDR3: CSVGKGGLAGEFGLFF. The CDR3 coding sequence is TGCAGCGTTGGTAAAGGGGGGCTAGCGGGAGAATTTGGGTTGTTCTTC.

This chain connects TRBV28 to TRBJ1-2; D ambiguous. The germline V gene encodes CDR1 MDHEN and CDR2 SYDVKM. The CDR3 has 14 residues. The V end was cut by 3 bases, the J end by 7 bases, with 15 bases between. CDR3: CASSFPAKPGGYTF. DNA for the CDR3: TGTGCCAGCAGTTTCCCCGCTAAACCGGGTGGCTACACCTTC.

This clone has more than one count but fewer than ten. The chain carries TRBV7-2 and TRBJ1-6; D unclear. Germline values: CDR1 SGHTA, CDR2 FQGNSA. This CDR3 is 16 amino acids long. Trimming took off 9 bases at V and 3 bases at J, with 18 bases between the two ends. CDR3 in amino acids: CASSSALANYNSPLHF. The CDR3 DNA is TGTGCCAGTTCTAGCGCCTTGGCGAACTATAATTCACCCCTCCACTTT.

The V call is TRBV28, the J call TRBJ2-7; 10 bases map to TRBD2. This CDR3 has 18 residues. After removal of 5 bases from V and 2 bases from J, the junction contained 15 bases not matched to a gene. Germline assignment: CDR1 MDHEN and CDR2 SYDVKM. The CDR3 DNA is TGTGCCAGCAGTCTCAAACTCCAGACTAGCGGGCTTACCTACGAGCAGTACTTC. Its protein is CASSLKLQTSGLTYEQYF.

This clone has a single count. V usage is TRBV5-1 and J usage is TRBJ2-4; 9 bases are shared with TRBD2. J was trimmed by 11 bases and V by 0 bases; bases with no gene match: 6. The length of the CDR3 is 14 residues. In germline, CDR1 is SGHRS, CDR2 YFSETQ. The CDR3 region has the DNA TGCGCCAGCAGCTTGGATGGTAGCGGGGGTTTTCAGTACTTC. Translation gives CASSLDGSGGFQYF.

The gene calls are TRBV5-1 and TRBJ1-2; 11 bases fit TRBD1. CDR1 and CDR2 from the germline V gene are SGHRS and YFSETQ. J gave up 9 bases and V 2 bases, and 3 bases lay outside the gene matches. The CDR3 runs to 13 residues. CDR3 in amino acids: CASSFGTGGSYTF. As DNA, the CDR3 is TGCGCCAGCAGCTTCGGGACAGGGGGAAGCTACACCTTC.

This clone was seen just once. The rearrangement joins TRBV19 to TRBJ2-1; 9 bases match TRBD2. The CDR3 extends over 15 amino acids. J gave up 8 bases and V 1 base, and 6 bases lay outside the gene matches. Per germline, CDR1 LNHDA and CDR2 SQIVND (reference sequence). The DNA for the CDR3 is TGTGCCAGTAGTATAGCTGAGCGGGAGGTGTATGAGCAGTTCTTC. Residues: CASSIAEREVYEQFF.

This clone occurred once. CDR3 sequence reads: CASSPDYPKDNEQFF. The CDR3 region has the DNA TGTGCCAGCAGCCCCGACTATCCGAAGGACAATGAGCAGTTCTTC. The J gene is TRBJ2-1, the V gene TRBV9, with D possibly TRBD2 on 5 matching bases. The germline V and J ends were trimmed by 4 bases and 5 bases, with 16 bases remaining between them. Per germline, CDR1 SGDLS and CDR2 YYNGEE. The CDR3 is 15 residues long.

The chain couples TRBV28 to TRBJ1-2, with 9 bases identical to TRBD1. V lost 6 bases and J lost 4; bases outside the gene matches: 6. The CDR3 spans 14 residues. Germline V gene lookup returns CDR1 MDHEN and CDR2 SYDVKM. The CDR3 spells CASRPGQGAYGYTF. DNA of the CDR3: TGTGCCAGCAGGCCGGGACAGGGCGCCTATGGCTACACCTTC.

This clone was counted once. The V call is TRBV6-1, the J call TRBJ2-5, with unresolved D. Germline V gives CDR1 MNHNS, CDR2 SASEGT. Deletions cut 3 bases from V and 1 base from J, with 6 bases between. The CDR3 length is 13 residues. The CDR3 loop reads CASSDVFQETQYF. The CDR3 DNA reads TGTGCCAGCAGTGACGTTTTCCAAGAGACCCAGTACTTC.

The genes are TRBV28 and TRBJ1-5; D uncertain. The CDR3 runs 13 residues. Trimming took 1 base from V and 7 from J, leaving 8 bases between them. Germline lookup yields CDR1 MDHEN and CDR2 SYDVKM. Here the CDR3 reads CASSLSGGQPQHF. CDR3 DNA: TGTGCCAGCAGTTTATCGGGAGGCCAGCCCCAGCATTTT. Based on the CDR3 plus reference TRBV28 and TRBJ1-5, the full variable domain is DVKVTQSSRYLVKRTGEKVFLECVQDMDHENMFWYRQDPGLGLRLIYFSYDVKMKEKGDIPEGYSVSREKKERFSLILESASTNQTSMYLCASSLSGGQPQHFGDGTRLSIL.

This clone showed up just a few times. V is TRBV29-1 and J is TRBJ2-2; D ambiguous. This CDR3 comprises 12 residues. Germline V lookup: CDR1 SQVTM, CDR2 ANQGSEA. V was clipped by 4 bases and J by 1 base, with 4 bases between them. CDR3 amino acids: CSVGLNTGELFF. The CDR3, as DNA: TGCAGCGTTGGGCTGAACACCGGGGAGCTGTTTTTT.

V and J are TRBV12-3 or TRBV12-4 and TRBJ1-5; D gene ambiguous. The CDR3 covers 12 residues. V was trimmed by 3 bases and J by 7 bases, leaving 7 bases between them. The CDR3 nucleotides read TGTGCCAGCAGTTTCCCGGGACAGCCCCAGCATTTT. It encodes CASSFPGQPQHF.

The V and J genes are TRBV7-9 and TRBJ1-6; TRBD1 might be the D (6 bases). V was trimmed by 7 bases and J by 7 bases, leaving 14 bases between them. Germline CDR1 and CDR2: SEHNR and FQNEAQ (reference sequence). CDR3 size: 14 residues. CDR3 region: CASTVGASNSPLHF. The CDR3 nucleotides read TGTGCCAGCACCGTGGGGGCCTCGAATTCACCCCTCCACTTT.

This clone showed up just a few times. The V and J genes are TRBV19 and TRBJ1-5; unclear D gene. V lost 4 bases and J lost 2, with 9 bases in between. CDR3 size: 14 residues. CDR1 is LNHDA and CDR2 is SQIVND in the germline V gene (reference sequence). The CDR3 sequence is CASSRAGGNQPQHF. The CDR3 region has the DNA TGTGCCAGTAGTAGGGCCGGGGGCAATCAGCCCCAGCATTTT.

The gene calls are TRBV30 and TRBJ1-5; D not resolved. CDR1 GTSNPN and CDR2 SVGIG come from the germline V gene (reference sequence). Deletions cut 0 bases from V and 7 bases from J, with 13 bases between. The CDR3 is made up of 14 amino acids. As DNA, the CDR3 is TGTGCCTGGAGTGTATTGGCAGGCGAGCAGCCCCAGCATTTT. As protein: CAWSVLAGEQPQHF.

The rearrangement joins TRBV19 to TRBJ1-3; D not resolved. The CDR3 covers 15 residues. V was pared by 0 bases and J by 0 bases, with 6 bases between. Germline V gene data show CDR1 as LNHDA and CDR2 as SQIVND (reference sequence). The CDR3, as DNA: TGTGCCAGTAGTATAGAATGGAGCTCTGGAAACACCATATATTTT. It translates to CASSIEWSSGNTIYF.

This clone was picked up a small number of times. The rearrangement links TRBV3-1 (or the pseudogene TRBV3-2) to TRBJ1-1; no clear D gene. Deletions cut 1 base from V and 1 base from J, with 10 bases between. Germline values: CDR1 LGHDT, CDR2 YNNKEL (reference sequence). The CDR3 extends over 15 amino acids. The CDR3 sequence: CASSQAGSGNTEAFF. For the CDR3, the DNA is TGTGCCAGCAGCCAAGCGGGATCAGGGAACACTGAAGCTTTCTTT.

The V and J genes are TRBV6-5 and TRBJ2-3; D perhaps matches TRBD2 (7 bases). Per the germline V gene, CDR1 is MNHEY and CDR2 is SVGAGI. V lost 2 bases and J 6 bases, leaving 12 bases between the germline ends. The CDR3 sequence is 14 residues long. CDR3 residues: CASSYGGAQDTQYF. The CDR3 DNA reads TGTGCCAGCAGTTACGGGGGGGCACAGGATACGCAGTATTTT.

V is TRBV21-1 and J is TRBJ2-2; the tabulated D call, TRBD1, remains unverified against the DNA. TRBV21-1 is marked as a pseudogene. This CDR3 comprises 16 residues. In DNA form, the CDR3 reads TGTGCCAACATTCTTAACAGGGGATCGTACACCGGGGAGCTGTTTTTT. It translates to CANILNRGSYTGELFF.

The chain is built from TRBV18 and TRBJ2-1; D is possibly TRBD1 (6 bases). Germline CDR1 is KGHSH and CDR2 is LQKENI. Deletions cut 0 bases from V and 0 bases from J, with 12 bases between. The length of the CDR3 is 17 residues. The CDR3 bases are TGTGCCAGCTCACCACCTTTGCAGGGGAGCTCCTACAATGAGCAGTTCTTC. This encodes CASSPPLQGSSYNEQFF. Full variable domain (outside the CDR3, taken from reference TRBV18 and TRBJ2-1): NAGVMQNPRHLVRRRGQEARLRCSPMKGHSHVYWYRQLPEEGLKFMVYLQKENIIDESGMPKERFSAEFPKEGPSILRIQQVVRGDSAAYFCASSPPLQGSSYNEQFFGPGTRLTVL.

V usage is TRBV7-2 and J usage is TRBJ1-2; 11 positions match TRBD1. CDR1 and CDR2 from the germline V gene are SGHTA and FQGNSA. This CDR3 comprises 14 residues. The junction had 5 bases not matched to a gene; V was cut back by 6 bases and J by 5 bases. CDR3 protein: CASSSGTGGYGYTF. CDR3 bases: TGTGCCAGCAGTTCCGGGACAGGGGGGTATGGCTACACCTTC.

The chain carries TRBV28 and TRBJ2-7, with 7 bases matching TRBD2. The trim removed 2 bases at V and 2 bases at J, leaving 3 bases unmatched. CDR3 length: 14 amino acids. Germline values: CDR1 MDHEN, CDR2 SYDVKM. The CDR3 spells CASSLAGVAYEQYF. The CDR3 DNA reads TGTGCCAGCAGTTTAGCGGGAGTGGCCTACGAGCAGTACTTC.

The chain carries TRBV20-1 and TRBJ1-4; D ambiguous. CDR1 and CDR2 (germline): DFQATT, SNEGSKA (reference sequence). The ends were cut back, 3 bases at V and 8 bases at J, with 7 bases in the middle. The CDR3 runs to 11 residues. The CDR3 protein is CSASYREKLFF. The CDR3 DNA is TGCAGTGCTAGTTACAGAGAAAAACTGTTTTTT.

This clone was detected once. The chain is built from TRBV9 and TRBJ2-5, with D perhaps matching TRBD1 (5 bases). CDR1 is SGDLS, CDR2 YYNGEE, per germline. CDR3 length equals 14 residues. V lost 2 bases and J 5 bases, leaving 13 bases between the germline ends. CDR3 sequence: CASSVTPSGETQYF. The CDR3 region has the DNA TGTGCCAGCAGCGTGACCCCATCAGGGGAGACCCAGTACTTC.

The chain recombines TRBV7-9 with TRBJ1-2; 8 positions match TRBD1. Trimming removed 5 bases from V and 4 bases from J; junction bases left unmatched: 12. The CDR3 totals 16 residues. Germline V gene data show CDR1 as SEHNR and CDR2 as FQNEAQ (reference sequence). DNA for the CDR3: TGTGCCAGCAGCCCGATCGGACAGGGCGAAAGCTATGGCTACACCTTC. Its translation: CASSPIGQGESYGYTF. Drawing the rest from reference TRBV7-9 and TRBJ1-2, the complete variable domain is DTGVSQNPRHKITKRGQNVTFRCDPISEHNRLYWYRQTLGQGPEFLTYFQNEAQLEKSRLLSDRFSAERPKGSFSTLEIQRTEQGDSAMYLCASSPIGQGESYGYTFGSGTRLTVV.

The chain uses TRBV11-2 and TRBJ2-3; 7 bases agree with TRBD2. The length of the CDR3 is 14 residues. Germline CDR1 SGHAT, CDR2 FQNNGV. The V segment lost 1 base and the J segment 10 bases; nucleotides outside the gene matches: 8. The CDR3 DNA reads TGTGCCAGCAGCTTAGTGGGGGGGACTATGCCGCAGTATTTT. This sequence encodes CASSLVGGTMPQYF.

The genes are TRBV28 and TRBJ1-2; D remains unclear. The CDR3 totals 13 residues. Germline loops: CDR1 MDHEN, CDR2 SYDVKM. The V end lost 2 bases, the J end lost 2 bases, and 6 bases lay between the germline ends. The CDR3 reads CASSLPANYGYTF. The DNA of the CDR3 is TGTGCCAGCAGTTTACCAGCGAACTATGGCTACACCTTC.

This chain links TRBV7-6 with TRBJ2-5, with 11 bases lining up with TRBD2. Trimming cost V 5 bases and J 5 bases; bases outside gene matches: 7. This CDR3 is 15 amino acids long. Germline assignment: CDR1 SGHVS and CDR2 FNYEAQ. Here the CDR3 reads CASSPTSGSGETQYF. The CDR3 nucleotides are TGTGCCAGCAGCCCCACTAGCGGGAGTGGGGAGACCCAGTACTTC.

This sequence joins TRBV9 and TRBJ2-1, with 12 nucleotides matching TRBD2. Germline loops: CDR1 SGDLS, CDR2 YYNGEE. The CDR3 contains 14 residues. V was clipped by 3 bases and J by 5 bases; unmatched bases: 0. The CDR3 DNA reads TGTGCCAGCAGCGGGACTAGCGGGAACAATGAGCAGTTCTTC. Amino acid sequence: CASSGTSGNNEQFF.